In this sample, the clone carrying this T cell receptor (beta chain) turned up many times. Its antigen remains unknown. This entry comes from a study of T cells in Graves' hyperthyroidism and ophthalmopathy. Overall study: Blood was drawn when the patient was first diagnosed and still untreated. Study results and limitations: In validation, the model predicted ophthalmopathy. These predictions came a median roughly seven months before onset.

The source material, RNA transcripts, was used to amplify TCR beta CDR3 regions. Researchers ran a first-round RT-PCR on the TCR CDR3 using the HTBI primer set. TCRdb processed the multiplex PCR reads anew with MiXCR; each CDR3 protein has one entry. The top ten hold approximately 35% of the sample, which has nearly 250,000 distinct CDR3 sequences, around 26% seen once. The CDR3 spans 13 residues. Germline lookup yields CDR1 SGHRS and CDR2 YFSETQ. V dropped 4 bases and J dropped 1 base, with 8 bases sitting between them. The authors obtained PBMCs from over 7.5 ml of fresh peripheral blood. This TCR derives from a woman aged 40 to 50 with Graves' ophthalmopathy. The sample taken for sequencing was blood. This rearrangement joins TRBV5-1 to TRBJ2-5, with D perhaps matching TRBD2 (6 bases). This CDR3 reads CASSPTSQETQYF. The CDR3 DNA is TGCGCCAGCAGCCCGACTAGCCAAGAGACCCAGTACTTC.